Listed below are T cell receptor beta chains from one sample, sequenced in a study of naive and memory T cell subsets. TCRdb passed the UMI-ligation and nested PCR reads through MiXCR, listing each CDR3 protein once. Here the sample spans 37,000 or so distinct CDR3 sequences, 11% being singletons. The sequences come from skin, collected from a tuberculin skin test site. The source is an adult in good health. Both conserved end residues are part of each CDR3. Fields, in order: D gene, V gene, CDR3 length, clone size, J gene, CDR3 protein, CDR3 DNA. The D gene is left open where the match is weak. Rows may omit the clone size; those that give it use once, few, many or a size class.

>.|TRBV29-1|13|many|TRBJ2-6
CSVGHSGANVLTF
TGCAGCGTTGGGCACTCTGGGGCCAACGTCCTGACTTTC
>TRBD1|TRBV27|14|.|TRBJ2-3
CASTAGQGQGTQYF
TGTGCCAGCACCGCGGGACAGGGCCAGGGTACGCAGTATTTT
>TRBD2|TRBV19|18|many|TRBJ2-2
CASSPRAKLAGDTGELFF
TGTGCCAGTAGTCCCAGGGCCAAACTAGCGGGGGACACCGGGGAGCTGTTTTTT
>TRBD2|TRBV20-1|12|few|TRBJ2-1
CSASAGVNEQFF
TGCAGTGCGTCAGCGGGGGTCAATGAGCAGTTCTTC
>.|TRBV5-1|17|many|TRBJ2-3
CASSLVGTPPSTDTQYF
TGCGCCAGCAGCTTGGTCGGGACACCTCCTAGCACAGATACGCAGTATTTT
>TRBD1|TRBV25-1|15|many|TRBJ1-5
CASSASRGINQPQHF
TGTGCCAGCAGTGCCTCCAGGGGGATTAATCAGCCCCAGCATTTT
>.|TRBV18|13|.|TRBJ1-1
CASSPSGNTEAFF
TGTGCCAGCTCACCATCAGGGAACACTGAAGCTTTCTTT
>TRBD2|TRBV28|14|many|TRBJ2-7
CASRGGDLAYEQYF
TGTGCCAGCAGGGGGGGGGACTTGGCTTACGAGCAGTACTTC
>TRBD1|TRBV27|16|few|TRBJ1-5
CASSQGTGLSNQPQHF
TGTGCCAGCAGTCAGGGGACAGGACTTAGCAATCAGCCCCAGCATTTT
>TRBD1|TRBV7-6|14|medium-sized|TRBJ2-7
CASSPPGQGYEQYF
TGTGCCAGCAGCCCCCCGGGACAGGGCTACGAGCAGTACTTC
>.|TRBV7-9|14|.|TRBJ1-1
CASSLDRPVTEAFF
TGTGCCAGCAGCTTAGACCGGCCAGTAACTGAAGCTTTCTTT
>TRBD1|TRBV20-1|12|.|TRBJ1-2
CSGDRGLAGYTF
TGCAGTGGAGACAGGGGGCTCGCTGGCTACACCTTC
>.|TRBV5-1|12|few|TRBJ2-7
CASSLGLHEQYF
TGCGCCAGCAGCCTGGGACTCCACGAGCAGTACTTC
>.|TRBV7-9|16|many|TRBJ1-1
CASSSRAGVSGTEAFF
TGTGCCAGCAGCTCGCGGGCGGGGGTAAGCGGCACTGAAGCTTTCTTT
>.|TRBV13|14|.|TRBJ2-7
CASGQPGWAYEQYF
TGTGCCAGCGGGCAGCCGGGATGGGCCTACGAGCAGTACTTC
>.|TRBV29-1|15|.|TRBJ2-3
CSGRRTVVVGDTQYF
TGCAGCGGCCGCCGGACCGTCGTAGTCGGGGATACGCAGTATTTT
>.|TRBV4-2|16|many|TRBJ1-1
CASSQELGKGNTEAFF
TGTGCCAGCAGCCAAGAGTTAGGGAAGGGGAACACTGAAGCTTTCTTT
>TRBD2|TRBV28|16|.|TRBJ2-7
CASSPPPGTSAGEQYF
TGTGCCAGCAGTCCTCCCCCCGGGACTAGCGCGGGCGAGCAGTACTTC
>TRBD1|TRBV28|16|few|TRBJ2-1
CASSAYGGQVNNEQFF
TGTGCCAGCAGTGCTTACGGGGGACAGGTTAACAATGAGCAGTTCTTC
>.|TRBV5-1|14|many|TRBJ2-3
CATSSGYSTDTQYF
TGCGCCACCTCCAGCGGGTACAGCACAGATACGCAGTATTTT
>.|TRBV6-5|15|.|TRBJ2-7
CASSYSSMLAYEQYF
TGTGCCAGCAGTTACTCTTCAATGCTGGCGTACGAGCAGTACTTC
>.|TRBV28|15|many|TRBJ2-3
CASSKGSAGTDTQYF
TGTGCCAGCAGCAAGGGGAGTGCGGGGACAGATACGCAGTATTTT